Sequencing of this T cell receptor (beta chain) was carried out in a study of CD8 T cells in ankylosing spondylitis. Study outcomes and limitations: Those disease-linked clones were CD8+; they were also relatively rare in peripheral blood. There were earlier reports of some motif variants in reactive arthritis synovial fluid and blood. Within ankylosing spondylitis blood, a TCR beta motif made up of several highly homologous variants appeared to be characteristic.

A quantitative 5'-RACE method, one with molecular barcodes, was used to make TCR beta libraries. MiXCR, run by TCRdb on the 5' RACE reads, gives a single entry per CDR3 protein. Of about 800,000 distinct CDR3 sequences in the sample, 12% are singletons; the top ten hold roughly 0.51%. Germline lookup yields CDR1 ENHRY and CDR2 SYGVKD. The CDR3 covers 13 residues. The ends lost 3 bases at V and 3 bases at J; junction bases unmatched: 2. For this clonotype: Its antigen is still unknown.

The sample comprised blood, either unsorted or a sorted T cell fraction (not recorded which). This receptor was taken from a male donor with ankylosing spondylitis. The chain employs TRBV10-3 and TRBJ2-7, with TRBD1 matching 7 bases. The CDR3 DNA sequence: TGTGCCATCAGTGACCGACAGGGCTACGAGCAGTACTTC. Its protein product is CAISDRQGYEQYF.